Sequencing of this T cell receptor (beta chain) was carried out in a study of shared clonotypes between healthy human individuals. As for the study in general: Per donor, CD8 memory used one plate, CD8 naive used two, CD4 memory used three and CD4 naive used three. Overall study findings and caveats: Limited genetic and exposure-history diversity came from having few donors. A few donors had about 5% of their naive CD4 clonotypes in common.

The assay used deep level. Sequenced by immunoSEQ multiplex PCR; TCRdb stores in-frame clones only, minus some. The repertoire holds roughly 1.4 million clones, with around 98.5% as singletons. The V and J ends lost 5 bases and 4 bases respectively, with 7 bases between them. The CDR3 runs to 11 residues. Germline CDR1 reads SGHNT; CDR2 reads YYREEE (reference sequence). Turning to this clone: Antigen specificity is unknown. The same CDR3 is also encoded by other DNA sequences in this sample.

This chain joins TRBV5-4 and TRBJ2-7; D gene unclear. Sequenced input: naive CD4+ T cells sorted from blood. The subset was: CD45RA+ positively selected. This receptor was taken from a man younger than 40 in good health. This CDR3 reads CASSSTYEQYF. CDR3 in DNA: TGTGCCAGCAGTTCCACGTACGAGCAGTACTTC.